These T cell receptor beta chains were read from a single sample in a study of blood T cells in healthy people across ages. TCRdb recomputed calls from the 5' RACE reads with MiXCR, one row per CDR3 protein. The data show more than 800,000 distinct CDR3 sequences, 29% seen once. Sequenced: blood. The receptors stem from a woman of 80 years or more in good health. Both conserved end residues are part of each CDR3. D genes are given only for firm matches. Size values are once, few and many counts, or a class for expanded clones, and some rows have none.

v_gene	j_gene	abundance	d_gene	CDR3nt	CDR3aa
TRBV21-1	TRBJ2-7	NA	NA	TGTGCCAGCAGCCTCTTACGATCCACAGAAAACTACGAGCAGTACTTC	CASSLLRSTENYEQYF
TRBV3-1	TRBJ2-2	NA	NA	TGTGCCAGCAGCCATTCCAAGAACACCGGGGAGCTGTTTTTT	CASSHSKNTGELFF
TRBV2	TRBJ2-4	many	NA	TGTGCCAGCAGCCAATCAGGGTTTAGAGAGCAGTACTTC	CASSQSGFREQYF
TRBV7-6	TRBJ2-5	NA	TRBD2	TGTGCCAGCGGCTTAGCCAGCGGGGGCCAAGAGACCCAGTACTTC	CASGLASGGQETQYF
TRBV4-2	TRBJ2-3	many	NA	TGTGCCAGCAGCCAAGATCCGGACCAAACGCAGTATTTT	CASSQDPDQTQYF
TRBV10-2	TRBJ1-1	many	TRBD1	TGCGCCAGCAGTTCAGACAGGGACACTGAAGCTTTCTTT	CASSSDRDTEAFF
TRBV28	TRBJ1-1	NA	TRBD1	TGTGCCAGCAGTTCCACCCACTCTTGGACAGGGAAGATGTACACTGAAGCTTTCTTT	CASSSTHSWTGKMYTEAFF
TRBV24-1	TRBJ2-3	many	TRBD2	TGTGCCACCAGCAAGACTAGCGGCAACACAGATACGCAGTATTTT	CATSKTSGNTDTQYF
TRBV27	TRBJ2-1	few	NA	TGTGCCGGCAGTTTCCGATTGGGGGGCTATATTCCGGGGGAGCAGTTCTTC	CAGSFRLGGYIPGEQFF
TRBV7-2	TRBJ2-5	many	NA	TGTGCCAGCAGCCGAGGGGTCCTAGTGGGGACCCAGTACTTC	CASSRGVLVGTQYF
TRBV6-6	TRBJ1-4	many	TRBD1	TGTGCCAGCAGTTACGACAGGGGACCTAATGAAAAACTGTTTTTT	CASSYDRGPNEKLFF
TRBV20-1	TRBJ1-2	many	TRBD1	TGCAGTGCTAGTGCCGGGACAGGGGGTGGTGGCTATGGCTACACCTTC	CSASAGTGGGGYGYTF
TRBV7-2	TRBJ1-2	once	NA	TGTGCCAGCAGCTTTCTCCCGAGGGATGGCTACACCTTC	CASSFLPRDGYTF
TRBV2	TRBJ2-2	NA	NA	TGTGCCAGTAGTGCTAGAAAGAACACCGGGGAGCTGTTTTTT	CASSARKNTGELFF
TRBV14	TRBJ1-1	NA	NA	TGTGCCAGCAGCCAGGGTCCGAGGGGGGCTGAAGCTTTCTTT	CASSQGPRGAEAFF
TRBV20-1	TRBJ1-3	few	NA	TGCAGTGCTAGAGACAGCTCTGGAAACACCATATATTTT	CSARDSSGNTIYF
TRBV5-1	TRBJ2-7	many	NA	TGCGCCAGCAGCTTGTTGGACCTGAGTAGCTCCTACGAGCAGTACTTC	CASSLLDLSSSYEQYF
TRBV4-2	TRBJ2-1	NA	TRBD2	TGTGCCAGCAGCCAAAATGGACTAGCGGGGAGGGGATTCCACAATGAGCAGTTCTTC	CASSQNGLAGRGFHNEQFF
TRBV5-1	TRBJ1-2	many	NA	TGCGCCAGCAGTTTCGCCCAGGGGATTCAGGATGGCTACACCTTC	CASSFAQGIQDGYTF
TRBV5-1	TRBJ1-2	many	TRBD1	TGCGCCAGCAGCTTGGACGGACAGGGGTCGGGCTACACCTTC	CASSLDGQGSGYTF
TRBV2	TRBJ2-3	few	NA	TGTGCCAGCAGTTCTTGGGGGAGCGGTGCAGATACGCAGTATTTT	CASSSWGSGADTQYF
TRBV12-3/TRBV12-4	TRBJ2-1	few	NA	TGTGCCAGCAGTTTAGTCCCAGGAGGGGGTGAGCAGTTCTTC	CASSLVPGGGEQFF
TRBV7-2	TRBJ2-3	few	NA	TGTGCCAGCAGCTTAGCGGGGTATACGCAGTATTTT	CASSLAGYTQYF
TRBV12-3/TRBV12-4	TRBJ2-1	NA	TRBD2	TGTGCCAGCAGTACGATAGGCGGGAGAAATGAGCAGTTCTTC	CASSTIGGRNEQFF
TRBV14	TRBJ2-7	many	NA	TGTGCCAGCAGTCTTAATTTGGGGGCCGCCTACGAGCAGTACTTC	CASSLNLGAAYEQYF
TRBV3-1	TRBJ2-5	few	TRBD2	TGTGCCAGCAGCCGGTCCAAGACTAGCGGGACCTCGGGAGAGACCCAGTACTTC	CASSRSKTSGTSGETQYF
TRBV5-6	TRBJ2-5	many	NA	TGTGCCAGCAGACAGGCACTGGAGGGTGCCCAGTACTTC	CASRQALEGAQYF
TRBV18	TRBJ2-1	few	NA	TGTGCCAGCTCACCACGGGAAAAGGGTGGGTCCTACAATGAGCAGTTCTTC	CASSPREKGGSYNEQFF
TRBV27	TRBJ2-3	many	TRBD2	TGTGCCAGCAGTCGATCGCGGGGGGCCGACACGCAGTATTTT	CASSRSRGADTQYF
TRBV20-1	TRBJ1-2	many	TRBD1	TGCAGTGCTAGAGATGGATACAGGGGCCTTGATGGCTACACCTTC	CSARDGYRGLDGYTF
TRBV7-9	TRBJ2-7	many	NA	TGTGCCAGCAGACGTGGGGCGGGCGAGGAGCAGTACTTC	CASRRGAGEEQYF
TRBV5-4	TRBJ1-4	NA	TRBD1	TGTGCCAGCAGCCGTATGGGACAGGGGATTGCAACTAATGAAAAACTGTTTTTT	CASSRMGQGIATNEKLFF
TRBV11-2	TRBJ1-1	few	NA	TGTGCCAGCAGCTTCGGGCGTGCCCAGAACACTGAAGCTTTCTTT	CASSFGRAQNTEAFF
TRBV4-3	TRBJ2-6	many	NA	TGCGCCAGCAGCCACTTCAGGGACTCTGGGGCCAACGTCCTGACTTTC	CASSHFRDSGANVLTF
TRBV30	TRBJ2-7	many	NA	TGTGCCTGGACCCCAGGAAACCCCTCCTACGAGCAGTACTTC	CAWTPGNPSYEQYF
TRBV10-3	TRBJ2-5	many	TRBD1	TGTGCCATCAGTGAGTCGAAGGGACAGTTCCAAGAGACCCAGTACTTC	CAISESKGQFQETQYF
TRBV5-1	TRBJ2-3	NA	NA	TGCGCCAGCAGCTTGGAGTGGTCCCCCACAGATACGCAGTATTTT	CASSLEWSPTDTQYF
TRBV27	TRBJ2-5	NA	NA	TGTGCCAGCAGCCATGATGGCAGGGCAGAGACCCAGTACTTC	CASSHDGRAETQYF
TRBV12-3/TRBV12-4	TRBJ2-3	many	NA	TGTGCCAGCAGTTTCGGCAGCCCGAGCGCAGATACGCAGTATTTT	CASSFGSPSADTQYF
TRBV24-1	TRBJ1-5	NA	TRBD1	TGTGCCACCAGTGATGGACAGGGGTTGCATCAGCCCCAGCATTTT	CATSDGQGLHQPQHF
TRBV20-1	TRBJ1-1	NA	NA	TGCAGTGCTAGGGACAGCCAGAGGACTGAAGCTTTCTTT	CSARDSQRTEAFF
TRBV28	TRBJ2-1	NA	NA	TGTGCCAGCAGTTTTCTTGGACAGCAACGTGAGCAGTTCTTC	CASSFLGQQREQFF
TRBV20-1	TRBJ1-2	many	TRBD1	TGCAGTGCTTGGACAGGGGGTCATGGCTACACCTTC	CSAWTGGHGYTF
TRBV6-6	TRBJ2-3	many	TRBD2	TGTGCCAGCAGAGTAGCGGGGGGGCTCACAGATACGCAGTATTTT	CASRVAGGLTDTQYF
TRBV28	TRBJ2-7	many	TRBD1	TGTGCCAGCAGACTCCGGGACAGGTTCCACGAGCAGTACTTC	CASRLRDRFHEQYF
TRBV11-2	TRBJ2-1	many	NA	TGTGCCAGCAGCTTGGAAAGCCAGGGACTCTTAGGACACAATGAGCAGTTCTTC	CASSLESQGLLGHNEQFF
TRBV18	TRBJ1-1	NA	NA	TGTGCCAGCTCACCACCTGAGACGGTGAACACTGAAGCTTTCTTT	CASSPPETVNTEAFF
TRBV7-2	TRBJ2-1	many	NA	TGTGCCAGCAGCTTCCAGACGAGCTCCTACAATGAGCAGTTCTTC	CASSFQTSSYNEQFF
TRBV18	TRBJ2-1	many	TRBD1	TGTGCCAGCTCAGGTCGGGACAGTTACAATGAGCAGTTCTTC	CASSGRDSYNEQFF
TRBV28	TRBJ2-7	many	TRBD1	TGTGCCAGCAGACGTGGACAGGGTGGGACCTACGAGCAGTACTTC	CASRRGQGGTYEQYF
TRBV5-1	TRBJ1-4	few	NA	TGCGCCAGCAGCTTGAAGCCCGCTTTACATGGGGGTGAAAAACTGTTTTTT	CASSLKPALHGGEKLFF
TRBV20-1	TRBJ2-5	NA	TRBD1	TGCAGTGCTATCCGGACAGGGGGTGAGGAGACCCAGTACTTC	CSAIRTGGEETQYF